This is a list of T cell receptor beta chains from one sample in a study of T cell clusters in autoimmune cytopenias. TCRdb reprocessed the multiplex PCR reads and stores each CDR3 protein as one record, lacking DNA. The repertoire table contains approximately 12,000 distinct CDR3 sequences. Another study also made use of these data, one on T cell repertoires in aging, cancer and after chemotherapy.

Source material: peripheral blood. These receptors came from a human donor in good health. CDR3s include the opening cysteine and the closing phenylalanine or tryptophan. The order of the fields is J gene, clone size, V gene, CDR3 protein. Some rows have no size entry. The others give once, few or many, or a class for an expanded clone.

J: TRBJ2-3
size: .
V: TRBV5-1
CDR3: CASSLRSGDTQYF

J: TRBJ2-2
size: medium-sized
V: TRBV6-2/TRBV6-3
CDR3: CASSYGHRELFF

J: TRBJ2-6
size: medium-sized
V: TRBV19
CDR3: CASSGTGGSGANVLTF

J: TRBJ1-4
size: .
V: TRBV4-1
CDR3: CASSLIGGGSEKLFF

J: TRBJ1-6
size: medium-sized
V: TRBV30
CDR3: CAWSPTRNSPLHF

J: TRBJ1-5
size: .
V: TRBV12-3/TRBV12-4
CDR3: CASSREQGTPNQPQHF

J: TRBJ2-7
size: .
V: TRBV18
CDR3: CASSETGSSYEQYF

J: TRBJ1-4
size: .
V: TRBV28
CDR3: CASSFRQLGTEKLFF

J: TRBJ1-1
size: .
V: TRBV6-2/TRBV6-3
CDR3: CASSYGDAGTEAFF

J: TRBJ1-2
size: medium-sized
V: TRBV19
CDR3: CASMTGEYYGYTF

J: TRBJ1-2
size: .
V: TRBV27
CDR3: CASSFRLVGGGSNYGYTF

J: TRBJ2-3
size: medium-sized
V: TRBV6-5
CDR3: CASNPAGGRNTQYF

J: TRBJ1-6
size: medium-sized
V: TRBV19
CDR3: CASSSGAGDNSPLHF

J: TRBJ1-1
size: medium-sized
V: TRBV15
CDR3: CATSMRSARGLEAFF

J: TRBJ2-1
size: .
V: TRBV4-2
CDR3: CASSPDPSGGYNEQFF

J: TRBJ2-5
size: .
V: TRBV6-5
CDR3: CASREEGAGETQYF

J: TRBJ2-3
size: .
V: TRBV9
CDR3: CASSAGQGSTDTQYF

J: TRBJ1-1
size: .
V: TRBV6-5
CDR3: CASSYPMTGNTEAFF

J: TRBJ1-1
size: medium-sized
V: TRBV6-5
CDR3: CASSYSASEAFF

J: TRBJ2-1
size: .
V: TRBV28
CDR3: CASSTLGSARSYNEQFF

J: TRBJ2-2
size: .
V: TRBV11-2
CDR3: CASSPTSGGVKTGELFF

J: TRBJ1-5
size: .
V: TRBV28
CDR3: CASSPTLNQPQHF

J: TRBJ1-2
size: medium-sized
V: TRBV30
CDR3: CAWSVRRGGYTF

J: TRBJ1-1
size: medium-sized
V: TRBV30
CDR3: CAWSVRWVVGNTEAFF

J: TRBJ2-7
size: .
V: TRBV7-9
CDR3: CASSRTGSHEQYF

J: TRBJ1-4
size: .
V: TRBV28
CDR3: CASSRDSATNEKLFF

J: TRBJ2-2
size: .
V: TRBV7-9
CDR3: CASSLVQQKVELFF

J: TRBJ2-3
size: .
V: TRBV30
CDR3: CAWSVLQGWRTDTQYF

J: TRBJ1-6
size: .
V: TRBV7-9
CDR3: CASSFPVSPLHF

J: TRBJ2-7
size: medium-sized
V: TRBV19
CDR3: CASSIGGGQGEQYF

J: TRBJ1-5
size: .
V: TRBV20-1
CDR3: CSARQGGHSNQPQHF

J: TRBJ2-2
size: medium-sized
V: TRBV29-1
CDR3: CSVYRDRELTGELFF

J: TRBJ2-5
size: .
V: TRBV7-9
CDR3: CASSDGTVRETQYF

J: TRBJ1-6
size: medium-sized
V: TRBV6-2/TRBV6-3
CDR3: CASTPGLAEGNSPLHF

J: TRBJ2-1
size: .
V: TRBV20-1
CDR3: CSARDSLGTSLGNEQFF

J: TRBJ2-5
size: medium-sized
V: TRBV6-1
CDR3: CASSDAPGSSETQYF

J: TRBJ2-7
size: medium-sized
V: TRBV30
CDR3: CAWSTGTGDYEQYF

J: TRBJ2-5
size: .
V: TRBV6-5
CDR3: CASSYFGETQYF

J: TRBJ2-1
size: .
V: TRBV5-4
CDR3: CASSQQWGLIPYNEQFF

J: TRBJ1-1
size: .
V: TRBV9
CDR3: CASSVGLMNTEAFF

J: TRBJ2-1
size: medium-sized
V: TRBV27
CDR3: CASSTGGYEQFF

J: TRBJ2-1
size: .
V: TRBV5-4
CDR3: CASSAGVGSSYNEQFF